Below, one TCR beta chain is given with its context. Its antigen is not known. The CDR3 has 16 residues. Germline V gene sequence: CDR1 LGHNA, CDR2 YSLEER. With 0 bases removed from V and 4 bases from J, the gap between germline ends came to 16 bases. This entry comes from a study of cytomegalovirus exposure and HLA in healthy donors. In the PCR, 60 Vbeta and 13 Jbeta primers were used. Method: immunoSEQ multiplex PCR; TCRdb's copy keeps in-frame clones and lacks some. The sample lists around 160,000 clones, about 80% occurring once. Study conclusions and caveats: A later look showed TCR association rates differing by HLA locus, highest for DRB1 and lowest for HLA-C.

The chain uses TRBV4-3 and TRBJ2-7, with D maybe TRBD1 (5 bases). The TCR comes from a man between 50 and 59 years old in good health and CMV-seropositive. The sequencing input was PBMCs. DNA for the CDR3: TGCGCCAGCAGCCAAGACGCAGGGAATTCTCTTTACGAGCAGTACTTC. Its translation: CASSQDAGNSLYEQYF.